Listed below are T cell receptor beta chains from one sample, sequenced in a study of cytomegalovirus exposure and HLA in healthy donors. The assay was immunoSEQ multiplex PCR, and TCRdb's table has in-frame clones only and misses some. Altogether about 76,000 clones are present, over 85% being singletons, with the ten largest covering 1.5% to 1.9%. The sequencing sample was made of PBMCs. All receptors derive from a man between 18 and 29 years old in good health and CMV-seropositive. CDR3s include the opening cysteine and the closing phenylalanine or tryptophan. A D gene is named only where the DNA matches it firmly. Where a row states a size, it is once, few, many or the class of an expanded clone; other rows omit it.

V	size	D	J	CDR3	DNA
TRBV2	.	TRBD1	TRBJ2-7	CASSPIKTGGEQYF	TGTGCCAGCAGTCCAATTAAAACAGGGGGCGAGCAGTACTTC
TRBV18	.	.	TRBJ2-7	CASSLEPDRRNEQYF	TGTGCCAGCTCACTCGAGCCAGACAGACGCAACGAGCAGTACTTC
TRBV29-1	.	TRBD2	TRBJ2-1	CSVASRQRGRNNEQFF	TGCAGCGTGGCCTCTAGGCAGCGGGGCCGAAACAATGAGCAGTTCTTC
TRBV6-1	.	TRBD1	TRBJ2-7	CASSEAGSGQGAREQYF	TGTGCCAGCAGTGAAGCGGGTTCGGGGCAGGGGGCGCGGGAGCAGTACTTC
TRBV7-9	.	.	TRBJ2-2	CASSSLVIARANTGELFF	TGTGCCAGCAGCAGTCTTGTTATAGCGCGCGCGAACACCGGGGAGCTGTTTTTT
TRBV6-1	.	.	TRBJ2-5	CASSEVGRPPLGETQYF	TGTGCCAGCAGTGAGGTCGGGAGACCCCCCCTCGGGGAGACCCAGTACTTC
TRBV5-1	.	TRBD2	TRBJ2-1	CASSPGLAGEGEQFF	TGCGCCAGCAGCCCGGGACTAGCGGGAGAGGGAGAGCAGTTCTTC
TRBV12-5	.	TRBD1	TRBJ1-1	CASGFLLGQEDTEAFF	TGTGCTAGTGGTTTCCTGCTGGGACAGGAAGACACTGAAGCTTTCTTT
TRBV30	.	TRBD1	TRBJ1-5	CAWSVGQGLQSAQHF	TGTGCCTGGAGTGTGGGACAGGGACTACAATCGGCCCAGCATTTT
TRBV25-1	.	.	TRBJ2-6	CASSTPGSSGANVLTF	TGTGCCAGCAGTACCCCGGGTAGCTCTGGGGCCAACGTCCTGACTTTC
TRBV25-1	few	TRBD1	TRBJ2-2	CASSTGTDTGELFF	TGTGCCAGCAGCACCGGGACAGACACCGGGGAGCTGTTTTTT
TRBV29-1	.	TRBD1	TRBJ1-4	CSVEREQGGEKLFF	TGCAGCGTTGAGAGGGAACAGGGGGGTGAAAAACTGTTTTTT
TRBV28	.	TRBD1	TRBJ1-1	CASSLTTGAVEAFF	TGTGCCAGCAGTCTTACGACAGGGGCCGTTGAAGCTTTCTTT
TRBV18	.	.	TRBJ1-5	CASSGTEYNQPQHF	TGTGCCAGCTCCGGAACAGAGTACAATCAGCCCCAGCATTTT
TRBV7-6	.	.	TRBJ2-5	CASSLTLQGKETQYF	TGTGCCAGCAGCTTAACCTTACAGGGTAAAGAGACCCAGTACTTC
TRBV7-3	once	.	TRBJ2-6	CASRDTPFGAGANVLTF	TGTGCCAGCAGGGACACACCATTTGGGGCCGGGGCCAACGTCCTGACTTTC
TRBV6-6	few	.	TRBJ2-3	CASRTTGLDTQYF	TGTGCCAGCAGGACTACAGGGTTGGATACGCAGTATTTT
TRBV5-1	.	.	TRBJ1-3	CASSYNPDSLASGNTIYF	TGCGCCAGCAGCTATAACCCGGACAGCCTTGCCTCTGGAAACACCATATATTTT
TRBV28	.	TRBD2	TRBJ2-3	CASSEGLAGFDTQYF	TGTGCCAGCAGCGAAGGACTAGCGGGATTTGATACGCAGTATTTT
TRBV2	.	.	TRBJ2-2	CASSLDYGELFF	TGTGCCAGCAGTCTCGACTACGGGGAGCTGTTTTTT
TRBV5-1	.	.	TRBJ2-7	CASSLTDSYEQYF	TGCGCCAGCAGCTTGACAGACTCCTACGAGCAGTACTTC
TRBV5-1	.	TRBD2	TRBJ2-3	CASSLDTGGSTDTQYF	TGCGCCAGCAGCTTGGATACGGGAGGAAGCACAGATACGCAGTATTTT
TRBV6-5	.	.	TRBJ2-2	CASSYLSTGSVGELFF	TGTGCCAGCAGTTATCTTTCTACAGGGTCGGTCGGGGAGCTGTTTTTT
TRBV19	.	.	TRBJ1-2	CASSPNGGGDGYTF	TGTGCCAGTAGTCCGAACGGCGGGGGGGATGGCTACACCTTC
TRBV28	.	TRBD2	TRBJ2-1	CASSLTSGTWDEQFF	TGTGCCAGCAGTTTGACTAGCGGGACGTGGGATGAGCAGTTCTTC
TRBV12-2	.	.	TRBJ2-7	CASLRSRPGVDEQYF	TGTGCAAGTCTGAGGTCTCGGCCAGGGGTCGACGAGCAGTACTTC
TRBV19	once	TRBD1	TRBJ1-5	CASSRTGESNQPQHF	TGTGCCAGTAGTAGGACAGGGGAGAGCAATCAGCCCCAGCATTTT
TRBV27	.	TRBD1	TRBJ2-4	CASSLSSGDRENIQYF	TGTGCCAGCAGTTTATCCTCCGGGGACAGGGAAAACATTCAGTACTTC
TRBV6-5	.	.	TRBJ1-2	CASSSTPNYGYTF	TGTGCCAGCAGTTCGACACCCAACTATGGCTACACCTTC
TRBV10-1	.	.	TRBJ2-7	CASSLQEERNSYEQYF	TGCGCCAGCAGTCTCCAGGAGGAAAGGAACTCCTACGAGCAGTACTTC
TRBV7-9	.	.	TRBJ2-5	CASSLGSQETQYF	TGTGCCAGCAGCTTGGGCAGTCAAGAGACCCAGTACTTC
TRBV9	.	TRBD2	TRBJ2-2	CASSSGTSGRSNTGELFF	TGTGCCAGCAGCTCAGGGACTAGCGGGAGGTCGAACACCGGGGAGCTGTTTTTT
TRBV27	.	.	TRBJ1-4	CASSPVWKEAEKLFF	TGTGCCAGCAGTCCCGTTTGGAAAGAGGCTGAAAAACTGTTTTTT
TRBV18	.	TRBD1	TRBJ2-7	CASSQTGGWLEQYF	TGTGCCAGCTCGCAGACAGGGGGCTGGCTCGAGCAGTACTTC
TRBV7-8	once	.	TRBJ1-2	CASSPRQDGYTF	TGTGCCAGCAGCCCAAGACAGGACGGCTACACCTTC
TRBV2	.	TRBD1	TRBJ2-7	CASAGQGRNEQYF	TGTGCCAGCGCGGGACAGGGGAGGAACGAGCAGTACTTC
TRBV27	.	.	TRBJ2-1	CASSPPPERLFSDNEQFF	TGTGCCAGCAGTCCCCCGCCCGAGCGTCTCTTCTCTGACAATGAGCAGTTCTTC
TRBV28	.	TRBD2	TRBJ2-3	CASSRSTSGRGTDTQYF	TGTGCCAGCAGCCGATCTACTAGCGGGAGGGGAACAGATACGCAGTATTTT
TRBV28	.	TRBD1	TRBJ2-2	CASSSAGDSYTGELFF	TGTGCCAGCAGTTCCGCCGGGGACAGCTACACCGGGGAGCTGTTTTTT
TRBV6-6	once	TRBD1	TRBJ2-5	CASSGTGEETQYF	TGTGCCAGCAGCGGGACAGGGGAAGAGACCCAGTACTTC
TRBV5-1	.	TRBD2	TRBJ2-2	CASSPGGLAGNTGELFF	TGCGCCAGCAGCCCGGGTGGACTAGCTGGGAACACCGGGGAGCTGTTTTTT
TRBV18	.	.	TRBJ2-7	CASSPPARDEQYF	TGTGCCAGCTCACCACCTGCCAGGGACGAGCAGTACTTC
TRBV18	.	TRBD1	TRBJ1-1	CASSPPTGQGFTEAFF	TGTGCCAGCTCACCACCTACCGGACAGGGATTCACTGAAGCTTTCTTT
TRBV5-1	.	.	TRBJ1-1	CASNSESSEAFF	TGCGCCAGCAACTCGGAGAGCTCTGAAGCTTTCTTT
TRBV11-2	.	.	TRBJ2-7	CASTSHGSLPGDF	TGTGCCAGCACCTCACACGGTTCCCTCCCCGGAGACTTC
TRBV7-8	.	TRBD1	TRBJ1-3	CASSGTGGSGNTIYF	TGTGCCAGCAGCGGGACAGGGGGCTCTGGAAACACCATATATTTT
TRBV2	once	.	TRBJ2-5	CASFLLASRETQYF	TGTGCCAGCTTCTTGCTGGCTAGCAGAGAGACCCAGTACTTC
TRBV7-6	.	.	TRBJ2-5	CASSPGPDQGTQYF	TGTGCCAGCAGCCCTGGGCCCGATCAGGGGACCCAGTACTTC
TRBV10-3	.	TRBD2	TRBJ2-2	CAISSPLSRGGTGELFF	TGTGCCATCAGTTCCCCCCTGTCACGCGGGGGCACCGGGGAGCTGTTTTTT
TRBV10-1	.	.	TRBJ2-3	CASSLSTGRLADTQYF	TGCGCCAGCAGCCTTTCTACGGGAAGGTTGGCAGATACGCAGTATTTT
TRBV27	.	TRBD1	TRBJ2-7	CASSSRTGAYEQYF	TGTGCCAGCAGTTCAAGGACAGGGGCCTACGAGCAGTACTTC
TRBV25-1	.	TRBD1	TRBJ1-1	CASSEPTGGSTEAFF	TGTGCCAGCAGTGAACCGACAGGGGGCTCGACTGAAGCTTTCTTT
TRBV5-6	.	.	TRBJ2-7	CASSLTSPYEQYF	TGTGCCAGCAGCTTAACTAGTCCCTACGAGCAGTACTTC
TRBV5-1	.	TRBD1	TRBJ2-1	CASTGQGAGINEQFF	TGCGCCAGCACCGGACAGGGGGCAGGTATTAATGAGCAGTTCTTC
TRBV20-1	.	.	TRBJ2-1	CSATRNEQFF	TGCAGTGCTACGAGGAATGAGCAGTTCTTC
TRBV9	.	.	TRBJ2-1	CASSANPPYNEQFF	TGTGCCAGCAGCGCTAATCCCCCCTACAATGAGCAGTTCTTC
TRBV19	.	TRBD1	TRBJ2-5	CASSIAGTGQIQETQYF	TGTGCCAGTAGTATAGCAGGGACAGGGCAGATCCAAGAGACCCAGTACTTC
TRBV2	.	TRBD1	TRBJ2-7	CASSGDRGTLYEQYF	TGTGCCAGCAGTGGGGACAGGGGGACTCTCTACGAGCAGTACTTC